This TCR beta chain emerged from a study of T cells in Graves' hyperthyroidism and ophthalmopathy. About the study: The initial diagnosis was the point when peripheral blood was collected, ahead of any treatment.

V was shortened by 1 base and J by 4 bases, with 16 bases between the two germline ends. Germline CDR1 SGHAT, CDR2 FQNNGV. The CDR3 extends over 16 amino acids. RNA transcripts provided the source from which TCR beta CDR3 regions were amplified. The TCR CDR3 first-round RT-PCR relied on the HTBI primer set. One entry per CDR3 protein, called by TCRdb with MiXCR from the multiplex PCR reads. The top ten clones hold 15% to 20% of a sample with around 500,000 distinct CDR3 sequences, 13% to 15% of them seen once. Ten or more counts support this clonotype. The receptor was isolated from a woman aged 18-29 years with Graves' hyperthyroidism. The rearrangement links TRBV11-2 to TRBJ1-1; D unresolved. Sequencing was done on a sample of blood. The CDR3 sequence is CASSLGLGRERTEAFF. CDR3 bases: TGTGCCAGCAGCTTAGGTCTAGGGCGTGAGCGCACTGAAGCTTTCTTT.